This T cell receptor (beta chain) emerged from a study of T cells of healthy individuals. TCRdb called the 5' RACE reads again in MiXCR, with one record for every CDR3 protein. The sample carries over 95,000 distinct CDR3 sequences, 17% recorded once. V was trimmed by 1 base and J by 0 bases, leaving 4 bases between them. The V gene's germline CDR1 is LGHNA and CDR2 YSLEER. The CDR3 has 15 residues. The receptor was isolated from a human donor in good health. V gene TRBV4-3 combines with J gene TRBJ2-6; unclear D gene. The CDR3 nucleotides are TGCGCCAGCAGCCAAGTGGGCTCTGGGGCCAACGTCCTGACTTTC. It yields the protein CASSQVGSGANVLTF.